This T cell receptor (beta chain) was sequenced during a study of OX40 agonist ivuxolimab in advanced cancers. Profiled with immunoSEQ multiplex PCR; TCRdb holds only in-frame clones, not every one. Of about 83,000 clones in the sample, less than 95% are singletons; the top ten hold more than 7.5%. The CDR3 sequence is 16 residues long. V shed 3 bases and J 2 bases; nucleotides not matched to a gene: 7. Germline V gives CDR1 SGHNT, CDR2 YENEEA. The receptor was isolated from an adult with an advanced solid tumor such as melanoma, head and neck, liver or kidney cancer. Sequencing used CD4+ or CD8+ T cells sorted from blood, obtained in a trial of the OX40 agonist ivuxolimab. V is TRBV11-3 and J is TRBJ2-3; 8 bases agree with TRBD2. CDR3: CASSFKAGEVTDTQYF. As DNA, the CDR3 is TGTGCCAGCAGCTTCAAAGCGGGAGAGGTCACAGATACGCAGTATTTT.